Listed below are T cell receptor beta chains from one sample, sequenced in a study of neoadjuvant anti-PD-1 for oral cavity cancer. Clones were read by immunoSEQ multiplex PCR, and TCRdb kept only the in-frame ones, dropping some. The top ten hold 3.1% of the sample, which has tens of thousands of clones, approximately 80% seen once. The sequences come from PBMCs, collected before nivolumab (anti-PD-1) treatment. The receptors come from a person aged 35-79 years with oral cavity squamous cell carcinoma. CDR3s include the opening cysteine and the closing phenylalanine or tryptophan. The D gene is left open where the match is weak. Some rows have no size entry. The others give once, few or many, or a class for an expanded clone.

D gene | clone size | J gene | V gene | CDR3 DNA | CDR3 protein
. | . | TRBJ1-4 | TRBV6-6 | TGTGCCAGCAGTTCAGGACTCGGGCTCACTAATGAAAAACTGTTTTTT | CASSSGLGLTNEKLFF
. | once | TRBJ2-7 | TRBV5-1 | TGCGCCAGCAGTTCAGGGGATCAGGCCTACGAGCAGTACTTC | CASSSGDQAYEQYF
TRBD1 | . | TRBJ2-5 | TRBV7-6 | TGTGCCAGCAGCTTAGGGACAGGGGGGCAAGAGACCCAGTACTTC | CASSLGTGGQETQYF
TRBD1 | . | TRBJ2-7 | TRBV5-4 | TGTGCCAGCAGTCCGGGACAGTACTACGAGCAGTACTTC | CASSPGQYYEQYF
TRBD2 | . | TRBJ2-7 | TRBV11-2 | TGTGCCAGCAGCTTAGCGGGGGACTATATGTACGAGCAGTACTTC | CASSLAGDYMYEQYF
. | once | TRBJ1-4 | TRBV10-3 | TGTGCCATCAGTGAGTCGAGTCCTGCTGAAAAACTGTTTTTT | CAISESSPAEKLFF
TRBD1 | . | TRBJ1-5 | TRBV4-1 | TGCGCCAGCAGCACAGGGGGCGGCAATCAGCCCCAGCATTTT | CASSTGGGNQPQHF
TRBD2 | . | TRBJ2-1 | TRBV29-1 | TGCAGCGTTCTTAGCGGGAGTTCCTACAATGAGCAGTTCTTC | CSVLSGSSYNEQFF
. | . | TRBJ2-2 | TRBV6-5 | TGTGCCAGCAGTCCGGGGAGTGCGACCGGGGAGCTGTTTTTT | CASSPGSATGELFF
. | . | TRBJ2-4 | TRBV25-1 | TGTGCCAGCAGTGAATCCGGCAGGGCCCAAAACATTCAGTACTTC | CASSESGRAQNIQYF
. | . | TRBJ2-7 | TRBV6-1 | TGTGCCAGCAGTGAAGGGACAGACTCATCCTCTTGGGGCTACGAGCAGTACTTC | CASSEGTDSSSWGYEQYF
. | . | TRBJ2-1 | TRBV6-5 | TGTGCCAGCAGTTACTCGAATTGGGGGGACTCGCTGTTCTTC | CASSYSNWGDSLFF
. | . | TRBJ1-1 | TRBV7-9 | TGTGCCAGCAGCCGGAAGGACACTGAAGCTTTCTTT | CASSRKDTEAFF
. | . | TRBJ2-1 | TRBV21-1 | TGTGCCAGCACCACCCCGACTAGCGGGAGCGATTGTGAGCAGTTCTTC | CASTTPTSGSDCEQFF
. | . | TRBJ1-4 | TRBV30 | TGTGCCTGGAGTGTACAAGGCGTGACTAATGAAAAACTGTTTTTT | CAWSVQGVTNEKLFF
. | . | TRBJ2-3 | TRBV7-8 | TGTGCCGCAACGGGTATGGCGGGAGATACGCAGTATTTT | CAATGMAGDTQYF
. | once | TRBJ2-1 | TRBV6-1 | TGTGCCAGCAGTGAATATAGTCCCCGGCAGGGTTCATACAATGAGCAGTTCTTC | CASSEYSPRQGSYNEQFF
. | . | TRBJ1-1 | TRBV15 | TGTGCCACCAGCAGAACGACCACTGAAGCTTTCTTT | CATSRTTTEAFF